This T cell receptor beta chain was captured in a study of HIV-infected patients and healthy controls. TCRdb processed the 5' RACE reads anew with MiXCR; each CDR3 protein has one entry. The sample holds 15,000 to 20,000 distinct CDR3 sequences, approximately 16% seen once. Germline V gene lookup returns CDR1 PRHDT and CDR2 FYEKMQ (reference sequence). The length of the CDR3 is 15 residues. The ends lost 5 bases at V and 4 bases at J; junction bases unmatched: 4. The sample consisted of CD8+ T cells from blood. The sequence came from a human donor in good health. This rearrangement joins TRBV13 to TRBJ1-6, with TRBD1 matching over 8 bases. The CDR3 region has the DNA TGTGCCAGCAGCAACCGGACAGGGTATAATTCACCCCTCCACTTT. Its protein product is CASSNRTGYNSPLHF.